Listed here are 11 T cell receptor beta chains from one sample, sequenced in a study of shared clonotypes between healthy human individuals. Clones were sequenced by immunoSEQ multiplex PCR, and TCRdb holds only the in-frame ones, with some missing. Of over 2 million clones detected, over 85% appear once; the ten largest clones hold 0.1% to 0.15%. The sample taken for sequencing was naive CD4+ T cells sorted from blood. The subset was: CD45RA+ positively selected. The receptors originated from a young man in good health.

The rearrangement joins TRBV5-1 to TRBJ1-2; D not resolved. The CDR3 has 14 residues. V lost 1 base and J lost 0, with 7 bases in between. Germline-derived CDR1 and CDR2 are SGHRS and YFSETQ. This CDR3 reads CASSLPAANYGYTF. CDR3 coding DNA: TGCGCCAGCAGCTTGCCGGCGGCTAACTATGGCTACACCTTC.

The rearrangement links TRBV29-1 to TRBJ2-1; TRBD2 agrees at 14 bases. Per germline, CDR1 SQVTM and CDR2 ANQGSEA. The CDR3 contains 17 residues. Unmatched junction bases numbered 6, after V lost 2 bases and J lost 3 bases. This CDR3 is CSVERTGTSGGYNEQFF. In DNA, the CDR3 is TGCAGCGTTGAAAGGACCGGGACTAGCGGGGGCTACAATGAGCAGTTCTTC.

The chain carries TRBV6-6 and TRBJ2-2; the D is unclear. Trimming removed 7 bases at V and 6 bases at J, with 12 bases between. Per the germline V gene, CDR1 is MNHNY and CDR2 is SVGAGI (reference sequence). The length of the CDR3 is 13 residues. CDR3 in amino acids: CASTEIPAGELFF. CDR3 nucleotides: TGTGCCAGCACTGAGATACCCGCCGGGGAGCTGTTTTTT.

V usage is TRBV6-1 and J usage is TRBJ1-5; a possible D gene is TRBD1 (6 bases). Trimming took 7 bases from V and 2 from J, leaving 15 bases between them. CDR1 MNHNS and CDR2 SASEGT come from the germline V gene. There are 15 residues in the CDR3. Written as DNA, the CDR3 is TGTGCCAGCAAGGTGCAGGGGTGGGGCAATCAGCCCCAGCATTTT. It is translated as CASKVQGWGNQPQHF.

This clone has only a few counts. The chain couples TRBV19 to TRBJ1-1; D possibly corresponds to TRBD1 (5 bases). The CDR3 is made up of 14 amino acids. The germline V and J ends were trimmed by 3 bases and 0 bases, with 8 bases remaining between them. Germline loops: CDR1 LNHDA, CDR2 SQIVND (reference sequence). The CDR3 loop is CASSIGAVNTEAFF. In DNA, the CDR3 is TGTGCCAGTAGTATCGGGGCGGTGAACACTGAAGCTTTCTTT.

With regard to this clone: The sample holds other DNA sequences that translate to the same CDR3. The chain links TRBV10-3 to TRBJ2-3, with 10 nucleotides matching TRBD2. The CDR3 runs to 15 residues. V shed 5 bases, J shed 0 bases, and the junction held 2 bases outside the gene matches. The germline CDR1 and CDR2 sequences are ENHRY and SYGVKD. CDR3: CAISRTSGSTDTQYF. CDR3 DNA sequence: TGTGCCATCAGTAGGACTAGCGGAAGCACAGATACGCAGTATTTT.

This clone was found once. The chain uses TRBV11-2 and TRBJ2-7; D is unclear. Trimming cost V 6 bases and J 6 bases, with 18 bases left between them. The CDR3 length is 14 residues. CDR1 and CDR2 from the germline V gene are SGHAT and FQNNGV. The CDR3 nucleotides are TGTGCCAGCAGTATCCTGAACAGATCGGGCGAGCAGTACTTC. Protein sequence: CASSILNRSGEQYF.

This chain uses TRBV5-1 with TRBJ2-1; TRBD1 might be the D (7 bases). CDR3 length equals 15 residues. V was shortened by 1 base and J by 8 bases, with 16 bases between the two germline ends. The germline V gene has CDR1 SGHRS and CDR2 YFSETQ. CDR3 in DNA: TGCGCCAGCAGCTTGACCGGGACCAGGGGGGATGAGCAGTTCTTC. Its protein is CASSLTGTRGDEQFF.

The chain carries TRBV6-5 and TRBJ2-7; tentatively, D is TRBD1 or TRBD2 (6 bases each). This CDR3 is built from 16 residues. Trimming took 1 base from V and 5 from J, leaving 18 bases between them. Germline-derived CDR1 and CDR2 are MNHEY and SVGAGI. The CDR3 loop is CASSYFWGALSNEQYF. CDR3 in DNA: TGTGCCAGCAGTTACTTCTGGGGGGCGCTTAGCAACGAGCAGTACTTC.

CDR3 protein: CASSEGMTGDNSPLHF. For the CDR3, the DNA is TGCGCCAGCAGTGAAGGGATGACAGGGGATAATTCACCCCTCCACTTT. The chain uses TRBV10-1 and TRBJ1-6; 8 nucleotides match TRBD1. The germline V gene encodes CDR1 WNHNN and CDR2 SYGVQD (reference sequence). The CDR3 length is 16 residues. Losses at the gene ends were 3 bases for V and 5 bases for J; bases not matched to a gene: 6.

The J gene is TRBJ2-2, the V gene TRBV11-2; TRBD1 agrees at 9 bases. V lost 4 bases to trimming and J lost 5 bases; unmatched junction nucleotides: 8. The germline V gene encodes CDR1 SGHAT and CDR2 FQNNGV. The CDR3 extends over 16 amino acids. The DNA of the CDR3 is TGTGCCAGCAGCTCAACAGGGGGCAAGGGGACCGGGGAGCTGTTTTTT. As protein: CASSSTGGKGTGELFF.